Included here is one T cell receptor beta chain sequence, with context. CDR1 and CDR2 (germline): SGDLS, YYNGEE. The germline V and J ends were trimmed by 0 bases and 1 base, with 8 bases remaining between them. This CDR3 comprises 15 residues. This sample stems from a study of OX40 agonist ivuxolimab in advanced cancers. The repertoire was sequenced with immunoSEQ multiplex PCR; TCRdb's copy has only in-frame clones and lacks some. The sample records approximately 30,000 clones, 81% being singletons. The sequence was collected from an adult with an advanced solid tumor such as melanoma, head and neck, liver or kidney cancer. The V and J genes are TRBV9 and TRBJ1-5; possibly TRBD1 for D (6 bases). The starting material was CD4+ or CD8+ T cells sorted from blood, obtained in a trial of the OX40 agonist ivuxolimab. The CDR3 spells CASSVGGQSNQPQHF. CDR3 sequence (DNA): TGTGCCAGCAGCGTAGGAGGACAGAGCAATCAGCCCCAGCATTTT.